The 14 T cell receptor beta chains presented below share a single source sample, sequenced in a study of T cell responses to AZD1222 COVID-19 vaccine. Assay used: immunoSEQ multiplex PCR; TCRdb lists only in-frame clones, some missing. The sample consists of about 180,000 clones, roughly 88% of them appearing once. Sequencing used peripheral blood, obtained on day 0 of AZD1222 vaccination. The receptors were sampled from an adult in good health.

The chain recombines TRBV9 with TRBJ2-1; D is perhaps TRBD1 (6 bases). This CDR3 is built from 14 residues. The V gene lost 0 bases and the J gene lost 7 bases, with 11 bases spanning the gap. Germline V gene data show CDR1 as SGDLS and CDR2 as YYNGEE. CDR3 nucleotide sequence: TGTGCCAGCAGCGTAGGGCAGGGGTTGAATGAGCAGTTCTTC. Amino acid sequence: CASSVGQGLNEQFF.

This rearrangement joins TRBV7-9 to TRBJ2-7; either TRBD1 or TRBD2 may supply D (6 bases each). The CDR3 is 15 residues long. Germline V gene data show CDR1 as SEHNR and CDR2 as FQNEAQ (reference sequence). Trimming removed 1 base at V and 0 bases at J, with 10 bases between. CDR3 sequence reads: CASSLGGASSYEQYF. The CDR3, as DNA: TGTGCCAGCAGCTTAGGGGGGGCGAGCTCCTACGAGCAGTACTTC.

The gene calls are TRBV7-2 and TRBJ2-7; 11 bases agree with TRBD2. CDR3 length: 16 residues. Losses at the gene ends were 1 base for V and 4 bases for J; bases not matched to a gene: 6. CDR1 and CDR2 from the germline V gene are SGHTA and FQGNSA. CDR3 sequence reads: CASSLGSSGRSYEQYF. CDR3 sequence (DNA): TGTGCCAGCAGCTTAGGGTCTAGCGGGAGGAGTTACGAGCAGTACTTC.

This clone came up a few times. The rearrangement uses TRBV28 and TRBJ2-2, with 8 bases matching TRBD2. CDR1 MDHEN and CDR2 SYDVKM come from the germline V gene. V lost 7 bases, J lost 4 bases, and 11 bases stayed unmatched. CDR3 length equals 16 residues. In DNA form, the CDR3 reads TGTGCCAGCACCGTAGGGCTAGCGGGTTCCACCGGGGAGCTGTTTTTT. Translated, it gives CASTVGLAGSTGELFF.

This CDR3 reads CASSYLIGTGVTEAFF. The CDR3 DNA reads TGCGCCAGCAGCTACCTGATTGGGACAGGGGTTACTGAAGCTTTCTTT. This chain uses TRBV4-3 with TRBJ1-1; 10 bases fit TRBD1. In germline, CDR1 is LGHNA, CDR2 YSLEER. Trimming at V came to 5 bases and at J to 5 bases, leaving 11 bases not matched to a gene. This CDR3 is 16 amino acids long.

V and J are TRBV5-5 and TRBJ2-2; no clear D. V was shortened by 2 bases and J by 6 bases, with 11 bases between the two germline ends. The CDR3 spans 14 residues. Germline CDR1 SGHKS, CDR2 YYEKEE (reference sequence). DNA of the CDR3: TGTGCCAGCAGCTTCGGCCAGTCCGCCGGGGAGCTGTTTTTT. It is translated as CASSFGQSAGELFF.

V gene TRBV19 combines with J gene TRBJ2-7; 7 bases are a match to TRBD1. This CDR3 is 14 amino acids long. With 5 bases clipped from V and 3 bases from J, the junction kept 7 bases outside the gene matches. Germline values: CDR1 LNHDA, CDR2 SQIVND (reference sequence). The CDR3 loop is CASSLGWTGYEQYF. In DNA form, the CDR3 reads TGTGCCAGTAGTTTGGGGTGGACAGGCTACGAGCAGTACTTC.

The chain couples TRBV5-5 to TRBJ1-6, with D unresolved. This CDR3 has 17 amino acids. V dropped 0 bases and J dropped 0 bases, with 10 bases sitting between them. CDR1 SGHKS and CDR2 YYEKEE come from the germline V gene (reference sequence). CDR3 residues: CASSLAAFSSYNSPLHF. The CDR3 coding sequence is TGTGCCAGCAGCTTGGCAGCCTTCAGCTCCTATAATTCACCCCTCCACTTT.

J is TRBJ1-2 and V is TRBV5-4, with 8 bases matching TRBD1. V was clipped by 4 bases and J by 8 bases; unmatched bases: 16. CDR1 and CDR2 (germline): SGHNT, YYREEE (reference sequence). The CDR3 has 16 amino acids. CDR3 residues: CASSTGQGPSLGGYTF. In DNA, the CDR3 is TGTGCCAGCAGCACCGGACAGGGCCCTTCTTTAGGGGGCTACACCTTC.

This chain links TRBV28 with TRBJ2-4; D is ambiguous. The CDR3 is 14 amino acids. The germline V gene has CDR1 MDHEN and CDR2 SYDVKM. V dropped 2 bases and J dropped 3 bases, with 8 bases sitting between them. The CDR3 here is CASSLLPGKNIQYF. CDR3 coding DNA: TGTGCCAGCAGTTTACTCCCGGGCAAAAACATTCAGTACTTC.

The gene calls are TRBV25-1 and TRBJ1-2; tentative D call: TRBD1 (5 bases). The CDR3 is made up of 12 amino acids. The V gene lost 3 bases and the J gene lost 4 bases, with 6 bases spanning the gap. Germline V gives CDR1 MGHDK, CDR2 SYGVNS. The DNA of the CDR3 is TGTGCCAGCAGTGACAGGGCCTATGGCTACACCTTC. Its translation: CASSDRAYGYTF.

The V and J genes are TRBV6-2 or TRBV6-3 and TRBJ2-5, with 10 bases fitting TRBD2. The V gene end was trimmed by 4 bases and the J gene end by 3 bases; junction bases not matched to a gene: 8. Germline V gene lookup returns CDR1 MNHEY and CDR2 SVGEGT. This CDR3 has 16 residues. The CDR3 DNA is TGTGCCAGCAGTTCCCTAGCGGGGGTCTTAAAAGAGACCCAGTACTTC. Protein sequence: CASSSLAGVLKETQYF.

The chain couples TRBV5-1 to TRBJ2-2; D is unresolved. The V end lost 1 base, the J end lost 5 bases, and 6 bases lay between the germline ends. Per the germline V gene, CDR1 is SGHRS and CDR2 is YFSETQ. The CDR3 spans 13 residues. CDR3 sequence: CASSLPITGELFF. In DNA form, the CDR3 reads TGCGCCAGCAGCTTGCCGATTACCGGGGAGCTGTTTTTT.

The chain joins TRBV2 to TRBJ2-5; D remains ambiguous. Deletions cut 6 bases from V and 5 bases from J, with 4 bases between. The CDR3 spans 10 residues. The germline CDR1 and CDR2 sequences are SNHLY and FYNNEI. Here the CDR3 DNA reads TGTGCCAGCAGGCGGGAGACCCAGTACTTC. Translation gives CASRRETQYF.